These 27 T cell receptor beta chains share one sample of origin, sequenced in a study of PD-1 blockade in classical Hodgkin lymphoma. Profiling relied on immunoSEQ multiplex PCR, and the TCRdb table lists in-frame clones only, not all of them. This repertoire shows some 96,000 clones, 75% to 90% found once; its top ten account for 12%. Each patient's relapse followed autologous stem cell transplantation, and brentuximab vedotin exposure varied. This specimen consisted of peripheral blood mononuclear cells (PBMCs), obtained at baseline. Receptors were obtained from a human donor with classical Hodgkin lymphoma.

This rearrangement joins TRBV27 to TRBJ1-4; D is unclear. Germline V gene sequence: CDR1 MNHEY, CDR2 SMNVEV (reference sequence). V was cut by 4 bases and J by 0 bases, with 9 bases left in between. The CDR3 is 15 amino acids. The DNA for the CDR3 is TGTGCCAGCAGTTCGATAGGGTCAACTAATGAAAAACTGTTTTTT. Its protein product is CASSSIGSTNEKLFF.

J is TRBJ2-1 and V is TRBV12-5, with 9 bases fitting TRBD2. The germline CDR1 and CDR2 sequences are LGHNT and FRNRAP. Trimming cost V 1 base and J 4 bases; bases outside gene matches: 11. This CDR3 has 18 residues. The CDR3 DNA reads as TGTGCTAGTGGTTTGGAAAGGCGTCTAGCGGGACTGTACAATGAGCAGTTCTTC. This translates into CASGLERRLAGLYNEQFF.

V gene TRBV6-1 combines with J gene TRBJ2-7, with D perhaps being TRBD1 or TRBD2 (6 bases each). With 6 bases removed from V and 7 bases from J, the gap between germline ends came to 22 bases. Germline values: CDR1 MNHNS, CDR2 SASEGT. This CDR3 has 15 residues. CDR3: CASSLPPGAAGEQYF. In DNA form, the CDR3 reads TGTGCCAGCAGCTTGCCTCCGGGGGCCGCTGGGGAGCAGTACTTC.

This clone was found a few times. The J gene is TRBJ2-5, the V gene TRBV28; D is unresolved. There are 16 residues in the CDR3. CDR1 is MDHEN and CDR2 is SYDVKM in the germline V gene. V was trimmed by 3 bases and J by 1 base, leaving 15 bases between them. The CDR3 is CASSLDELAVQETQYF. The CDR3 DNA sequence: TGTGCCAGCAGTTTGGATGAGTTGGCGGTCCAAGAGACCCAGTACTTC.

The CDR3 spells CASSLTLYQPQHF. CDR3 DNA sequence: TGTGCCAGCAGCTTGACCCTATATCAGCCCCAGCATTTT. The gene calls are TRBV7-2 and TRBJ1-5, with D unclear. The CDR3 is made up of 13 amino acids. The V and J ends lost 3 bases and 5 bases respectively, with 8 bases between them. Germline V lookup: CDR1 SGHTA, CDR2 FQGNSA.

The genes are TRBV2 and TRBJ2-7; 11 bases align to TRBD2. Germline V gene sequence: CDR1 SNHLY, CDR2 FYNNEI. V was pared by 5 bases and J by 6 bases, with 9 bases of the junction left unmatched. This CDR3 has 15 amino acids. Here the CDR3 DNA reads TGTGCCAGCAGTCCGGGACTAGCGGTCCGCGGCGAGCAGTACTTC. It is translated as CASSPGLAVRGEQYF.

The chain joins TRBV6-4 to TRBJ2-7; possible D gene TRBD2, 6 bases. This CDR3 is built from 14 residues. Germline loops: CDR1 MRHNA, CDR2 SNTAGT. The germline V and J ends were trimmed by 6 bases and 0 bases, with 12 bases remaining between them. The CDR3 DNA sequence: TGTGCCAGCAGCCCCCCCGGGAGCTCCTACGAGCAGTACTTC. It translates to CASSPPGSSYEQYF.

On this clone itself: Other DNA sequences in this specimen translate into the identical CDR3. The chain combines TRBV29-1 with TRBJ2-3, with 13 bases that match TRBD2. The germline V gene has CDR1 SQVTM and CDR2 ANQGSEA. V shed 4 bases and J 6 bases; nucleotides not matched to a gene: 7. The CDR3 has 15 amino acids. In nucleotides, the CDR3 is TGCAGCGTTGGGACTAGCGGGAGTGGAGGGGATACGCAGTATTTT. As protein: CSVGTSGSGGDTQYF.

The gene calls are TRBV7-9 and TRBJ1-5; D not resolved. V lost 5 bases and J lost 6, with 11 bases in between. The V gene's germline CDR1 is SEHNR and CDR2 FQNEAQ (reference sequence). The CDR3 is made up of 13 amino acids. The CDR3 loop reads CASSEDSGQPQHF. The CDR3 DNA sequence: TGTGCCAGCAGCGAGGACTCGGGTCAGCCCCAGCATTTT.

This clone was picked up one time. CDR3 in amino acids: CASSLDLLGQEAFF. The CDR3 nucleotides read TGTGCCAGCAGCTTAGACCTGTTAGGGCAGGAAGCTTTCTTT. The chain couples TRBV7-9 to TRBJ1-1; no clear D. The germline gives CDR1 SEHNR, CDR2 FQNEAQ (reference sequence). Trimming removed 1 base at V and 8 bases at J, with 14 bases between. The CDR3 runs to 14 residues. The variable domain in full, with the rest retrieved from reference TRBV7-9 and TRBJ1-1, is DTGVSQNPRHKITKRGQNVTFRCDPISEHNRLYWYRQTLGQGPEFLTYFQNEAQLEKSRLLSDRFSAERPKGSFSTLEIQRTEQGDSAMYLCASSLDLLGQEAFFGQGTRLTVV.

This chain links TRBV7-9 with TRBJ2-7; unclear D gene. Germline CDR1 SEHNR, CDR2 FQNEAQ (reference sequence). The V and J ends lost 3 bases and 2 bases respectively, with 5 bases between them. The CDR3 length is 12 residues. The CDR3 nucleotides read TGTGCCAGCAGCTTTAAGGCCTACGAGCAGTACTTC. This gives the protein CASSFKAYEQYF.

The J gene is TRBJ1-1, the V gene TRBV9, with D unclear. Germline loops: CDR1 SGDLS, CDR2 YYNGEE. Between the trimmed V and J ends, which lost 0 bases and 0 bases, there was a span of 12 bases. This CDR3 is 16 amino acids long. The CDR3 coding sequence is TGTGCCAGCAGCGTAGGGGTGGGATTCATGAACACTGAAGCTTTCTTT. Protein sequence: CASSVGVGFMNTEAFF.

The chain carries TRBV19 and TRBJ2-2; tentatively, D is TRBD2 (6 bases). V gave up 6 bases and J gave up 6 bases, with 14 bases separating them. Germline V gene lookup returns CDR1 LNHDA and CDR2 SQIVND (reference sequence). CDR3 length: 14 residues. CDR3 sequence: CASRGIRDSGELFF. CDR3 in DNA: TGTGCCAGTAGGGGCATACGGGACTCCGGGGAGCTGTTTTTT.

This chain uses TRBV6-5 with TRBJ2-7; D unresolved. Germline values: CDR1 MNHEY, CDR2 SVGAGI. Trimming cost V 5 bases and J 0 bases, with 8 bases left between them. The CDR3 covers 13 residues. This CDR3 reads CASSQTFSYEQYF. In DNA, the CDR3 is TGTGCCAGCAGTCAGACATTCTCCTACGAGCAGTACTTC.

J is TRBJ2-7 and V is TRBV29-1; D is perhaps TRBD2 (6 bases). The CDR3 is made up of 11 amino acids. Trimming left V 3 bases short and J 4 bases short, with 7 bases between. Germline assignment: CDR1 SQVTM and CDR2 ANQGSEA. The CDR3 bases are TGCAGCGTTGATGCGGGGTACGAGCAGTACTTC. Translating gives CSVDAGYEQYF.

This clone has more than one count but fewer than ten. V is TRBV4-2 and J is TRBJ1-2, with D unclear. V shed 0 bases and J shed 8 bases, with 7 bases lying between them. Germline-derived CDR1 and CDR2 are LGHNA and YNFKEQ. The CDR3 is 12 amino acids. The CDR3 DNA reads TGTGCCAGCAGCCAAGATGCGATGGGCTACACCTTC. Translating it yields CASSQDAMGYTF.

V is TRBV7-9 and J is TRBJ2-1; no firm D call. V shed 5 bases and J shed 0 bases, with 8 bases lying between them. CDR1 SEHNR and CDR2 FQNEAQ come from the germline V gene (reference sequence). The CDR3 length is 14 residues. CDR3 coding DNA: TGTGCCAGCAGCGAAGGAAGCTCCTACAATGAGCAGTTCTTC. This sequence encodes CASSEGSSYNEQFF.

The rearrangement uses TRBV5-1 and TRBJ2-3, with D maybe TRBD1 (6 bases). The germline V and J ends were trimmed by 0 bases and 4 bases, with 15 bases remaining between them. The CDR3 sequence is 16 residues long. Germline CDR1 is SGHRS and CDR2 is YFSETQ. CDR3 region: CASSLGGQSVPDTQYF. In DNA, the CDR3 is TGCGCCAGCAGCTTGGGGGGACAATCCGTTCCAGATACGCAGTATTTT.

V usage is TRBV10-3 and J usage is TRBJ2-1; 16 nucleotides align to TRBD2. The length of the CDR3 is 15 residues. CDR1 ENHRY and CDR2 SYGVKD come from the germline V gene. The V segment lost 5 bases and the J segment 10 bases; nucleotides outside the gene matches: 5. CDR3 sequence (DNA): TGTGCCATCAGTACGGGACTAGCGGGAGGGGGCGAGCAGTTCTTC. Translating it yields CAISTGLAGGGEQFF.

The chain carries TRBV19 and TRBJ2-7; no definite D call. Trimming left V 5 bases short and J 3 bases short, with 11 bases between. From germline, CDR1 is LNHDA and CDR2 SQIVND (reference sequence). This CDR3 has 13 residues. The CDR3 region is CASSPVGFYEQYF. CDR3 coding DNA: TGTGCCAGTAGTCCAGTGGGGTTCTACGAGCAGTACTTC.

The chain's CDR3 is CASSVAGGQSYNEQFF. DNA of the CDR3: TGTGCCAGCAGCGTAGCCGGGGGGCAATCCTACAATGAGCAGTTCTTC. The V call is TRBV9, the J call TRBJ2-1; tentatively, D is TRBD2 (7 bases). The CDR3 loop spans 16 amino acids. Germline V gives CDR1 SGDLS, CDR2 YYNGEE. The V end lost 0 bases, the J end lost 1 base, and 11 bases lay between the germline ends.

The chain employs TRBV5-1 and TRBJ1-1, with no clear D. Germline V lookup: CDR1 SGHRS, CDR2 YFSETQ. Deletions cut 1 base from V and 5 bases from J, with 6 bases between. The CDR3 is 12 residues long. In DNA form, the CDR3 reads TGCGCCAGCAGCTTGACATTGACTGAAGCTTTCTTT. As protein: CASSLTLTEAFF.

This clone is a singleton in its sample. The V gene is TRBV6-5, the J gene TRBJ1-4; D is perhaps TRBD1 (6 bases). Trimming took 4 bases from V and 4 from J, leaving 10 bases between them. The CDR3 spans 14 residues. In germline, CDR1 is MNHEY, CDR2 SVGAGI. The CDR3: CASSFDRLNEKLFF. The DNA of the CDR3 is TGTGCCAGCAGTTTCGACAGGCTTAATGAAAAACTGTTTTTT.

The chain is built from TRBV2 and TRBJ2-2, with TRBD1 matching 10 bases. The ends lost 2 bases at V and 6 bases at J; junction bases unmatched: 12. CDR1 and CDR2 from the germline V gene are SNHLY and FYNNEI. The CDR3 extends over 18 amino acids. The CDR3 loop is CASSEWARTGGFSGELFF. As DNA, the CDR3 is TGTGCCAGCAGTGAATGGGCCCGGACAGGGGGATTCTCCGGGGAGCTGTTTTTT.

This clone was seen a single time. The rearrangement links TRBV6-1 to TRBJ2-3; no definite D call. The germline CDR1 and CDR2 sequences are MNHNS and SASEGT. This CDR3 is built from 18 residues. The germline V and J ends were trimmed by 3 bases and 5 bases, with 24 bases remaining between them. CDR3 region: CASSEDPLRARWGDTQYF. CDR3 coding DNA: TGTGCCAGCAGTGAGGACCCCCTGAGAGCGAGGTGGGGAGATACGCAGTATTTT.

The CDR3 DNA reads TGTGCCAGTAGTTCATCAGGGGGCCATCAGCCCCAGCATTTT. Encoded protein: CASSSSGGHQPQHF. This chain joins TRBV19 and TRBJ1-5, with TRBD1 matching over 8 bases. The V segment lost 5 bases and the J segment 5 bases; nucleotides outside the gene matches: 5. CDR1 and CDR2 from the germline V gene are LNHDA and SQIVND (reference sequence). The CDR3 spans 14 residues.

The genes are TRBV27 and TRBJ2-7; 9 nucleotides align to TRBD1. J gave up 3 bases and V 5 bases, and 11 bases lay outside the gene matches. CDR3 length: 16 residues. CDR1 and CDR2 (germline): MNHEY, SMNVEV (reference sequence). CDR3 sequence: CASSTWTGDKIYEQYF. The CDR3 DNA reads as TGTGCCAGCAGTACCTGGACAGGGGACAAAATCTACGAGCAGTACTTC.